This TCR beta chain was captured in a study of early T cells in non-severe SARS-CoV-2 infection. TCRdb used MiXCR to reprocess the 5' RACE reads, holding one entry per CDR3 protein. The sample holds 95,000 to 100,000 distinct CDR3 sequences, roughly 13% seen once. This clonotype was counted ten times or more. CDR1 and CDR2 from the germline V gene are LNHDA and SQIVND (reference sequence). This CDR3 has 16 residues. Trimming cost V 4 bases and J 2 bases, with 18 bases left between them. The sample taken for sequencing was whole blood. The V gene is TRBV19, the J gene TRBJ2-7; possibly TRBD2 for D (8 bases). The sequence was collected from an adult who was a healthcare worker with PCR-confirmed SARS-CoV-2 infection or an uninfected control (not recorded which). This CDR3 reads CASSTATGRGAYEQYF. CDR3 bases: TGTGCCAGTAGTACCGCGACAGGGCGGGGGGCCTACGAGCAGTACTTC.